The 6 T cell receptor beta chains presented below share a single source sample, sequenced in a study of Graves' ophthalmopathy and Graves' hyperthyroidism. RNA transcripts were the source from which TCR beta CDR3 regions were amplified. RT-PCR was first run with HTBI primers, then multiplex PCR in a second round. MiXCR, run by TCRdb on the multiplex PCR reads, gives a single entry per CDR3 protein. The sample contains approximately 540,000 distinct CDR3 sequences, about 35% of which appear only once. The sequenced sample consisted of peripheral blood or thyroid tissue (not recorded which). These receptors all come from an adult man with Graves' hyperthyroidism.

This clonotype has ten or more counts. The chain employs TRBV29-1 and TRBJ1-1; 7 bases map to TRBD1. This CDR3 is 12 amino acids long. Germline assignment: CDR1 SQVTM and CDR2 ANQGSEA. V was clipped by 6 bases and J by 3 bases; unmatched bases: 4. CDR3 residues: CSVTGSYTEAFF. The CDR3 DNA reads TGCAGCGTGACAGGGTCTTACACTGAAGCTTTCTTT.

The chain is built from TRBV11-1 and TRBJ1-5; 9 bases map to TRBD1. V lost 1 base and J lost 7; bases outside the gene matches: 8. Germline V gene sequence: CDR1 SGHAT, CDR2 FQDESV (reference sequence). CDR3 length: 16 amino acids. Written as DNA, the CDR3 is TGTGCCAGCAGCTTAGGAACAGGGGGCCGCGGCCAGCCCCAGCATTTT. Its translation is CASSLGTGGRGQPQHF.

This clonotype was counted at least ten times. The germline gene is not matched at one end of the junction; a read error may be the cause. CDR3 coding DNA: TGTGCCAGTAGTCCCGGGACAAACCAAGAGACCCAGTACTTC. As protein: CASSPGTNQETQYF. The V and J genes are TRBV5-1 and TRBJ2-5; the D gene is possibly TRBD1 (6 bases). CDR1 is SGHRS and CDR2 is YFSETQ in the germline V gene. The CDR3 has 14 residues.

This clonotype was seen a single time. DNA for the CDR3: TGTGCCATCAGTATTTCGACAGCTAGCACAGATACGCAGTATTTT. This sequence encodes CAISISTASTDTQYF. The chain links TRBV10-3 to TRBJ2-3; possible D gene TRBD1, 5 bases. In germline, CDR1 is ENHRY, CDR2 SYGVKD. Trimming cost V 5 bases and J 0 bases, with 12 bases left between them. There are 15 residues in the CDR3.

The chain is built from TRBV2 and TRBJ1-5; TRBD1 matches 9 bases. CDR1 and CDR2 (germline): SNHLY, FYNNEI. This CDR3 spans 14 amino acids. The V gene end was trimmed by 8 bases and the J gene end by 3 bases; junction bases not matched to a gene: 5. CDR3 in DNA: TGTGCCAGCCATGACAGGGGGATCAATCAGCCCCAGCATTTT. Its translation is CASHDRGINQPQHF.

Regarding this clonotype: This may arise from a read error, as a much more abundant clone is one base away. This chain connects TRBV10-3 to TRBJ2-7; D is possibly TRBD1 (5 bases). This CDR3 region has 11 residues. Germline V gene sequence: CDR1 ENHRY, CDR2 SYGVKD. V was cut by 11 bases and J by 3 bases, with 11 bases left in between. CDR3 DNA: TGTGCCGGCAGGGCCAACTACGAGCAGTACTTC. Its protein product is CAGRANYEQYF.